This T cell receptor (beta chain) was obtained from a study of blood T cell repertoires in COVID-19. The length of the CDR3 is 14 residues. With V trimmed by 4 bases and J by 4 bases, 6 bases remained unmatched. Germline V gene data show CDR1 as LGHNT and CDR2 as FRNRAP. Generated by immunoSEQ multiplex PCR, the TCRdb table keeps only in-frame clones and is missing some. The data contain 280,000 or so clones, around 87% of them singletons. The chain carries TRBV12-5 and TRBJ1-1; TRBD1 matches 7 bases. Sample: PBMCs or T cells enriched from blood (not recorded which). The receptor comes from a woman aged 18-29 years with acute COVID-19. CDR3 region: CASGYVYRGTEAFF. CDR3 bases: TGTGCTAGTGGTTACGTTTACAGGGGCACTGAAGCTTTCTTT.